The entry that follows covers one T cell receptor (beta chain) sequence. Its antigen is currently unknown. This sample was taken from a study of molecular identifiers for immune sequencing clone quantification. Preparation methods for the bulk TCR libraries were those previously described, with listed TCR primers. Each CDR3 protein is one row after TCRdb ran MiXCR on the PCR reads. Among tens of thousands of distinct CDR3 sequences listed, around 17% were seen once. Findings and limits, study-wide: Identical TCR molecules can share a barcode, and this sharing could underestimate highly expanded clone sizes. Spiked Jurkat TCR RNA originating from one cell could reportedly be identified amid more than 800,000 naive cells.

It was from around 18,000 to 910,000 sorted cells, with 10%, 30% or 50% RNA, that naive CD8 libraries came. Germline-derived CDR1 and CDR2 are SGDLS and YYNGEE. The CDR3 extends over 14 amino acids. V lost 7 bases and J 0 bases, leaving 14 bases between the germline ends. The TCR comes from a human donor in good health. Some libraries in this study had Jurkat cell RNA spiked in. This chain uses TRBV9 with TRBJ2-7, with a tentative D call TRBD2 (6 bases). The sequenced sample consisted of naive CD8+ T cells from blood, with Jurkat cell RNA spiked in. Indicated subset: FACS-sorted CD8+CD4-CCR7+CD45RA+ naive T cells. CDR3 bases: TGTGCCAGCGGCCTAGGCGGGAACTCCTACGAGCAGTACTTC. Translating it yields CASGLGGNSYEQYF.